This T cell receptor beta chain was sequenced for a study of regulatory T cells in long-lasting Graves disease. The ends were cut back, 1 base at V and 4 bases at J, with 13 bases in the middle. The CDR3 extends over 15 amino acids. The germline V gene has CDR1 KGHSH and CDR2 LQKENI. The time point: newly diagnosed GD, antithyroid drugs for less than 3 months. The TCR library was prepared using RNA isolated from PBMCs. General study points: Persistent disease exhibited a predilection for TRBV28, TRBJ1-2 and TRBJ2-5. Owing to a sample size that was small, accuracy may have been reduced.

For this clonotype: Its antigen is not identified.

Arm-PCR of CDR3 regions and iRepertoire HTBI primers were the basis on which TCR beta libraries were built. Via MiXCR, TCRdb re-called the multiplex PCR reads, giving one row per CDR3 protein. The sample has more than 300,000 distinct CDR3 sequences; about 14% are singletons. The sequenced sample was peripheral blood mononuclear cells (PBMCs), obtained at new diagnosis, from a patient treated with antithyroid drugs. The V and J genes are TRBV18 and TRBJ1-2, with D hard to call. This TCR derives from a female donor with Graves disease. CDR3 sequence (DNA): TGTGCCAGCTCACCACTATCAGGAAACCTCTATGGCTACACCTTC. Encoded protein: CASSPLSGNLYGYTF.